Given below is one T cell receptor (beta chain) in context. Likely a read error: the CDR3 ends without its conserved phenylalanine or tryptophan. The data were obtained in a study of T cells in Graves' hyperthyroidism and ophthalmopathy. For Graves' hyperthyroidism to be stable, ophthalmopathy could not progress within 18 months. Investigators excluded patients with uncontrolled infection, other autoimmune disease, pregnancy or lactation. Each 10 ml fresh peripheral blood draw supplied the PBMCs. Germline trimming cut 5 bases from V and 0 bases from J; bases unmatched to any gene: 4. The CDR3 totals 14 residues. The germline V gene has CDR1 DFQATT and CDR2 SNEGSKA (reference sequence). Researchers amplified the TCR beta CDR3 regions from RNA transcripts. Researchers ran a first-round RT-PCR on the TCR CDR3 using the HTBI primer set. TCRdb independently ran MiXCR on the multiplex PCR reads; one entry per CDR3 protein. The sample holds around 800,000 distinct CDR3 sequences, about 38% seen once.

Source material: blood. The J gene is TRBJ2-7, the V gene TRBV20-1; TRBD2 matches at 10 bases. The TCR sequence derives from a man aged 18 to 30 with Graves' hyperthyroidism. The CDR3 region is CSASGTSVSYEQYS. The CDR3 bases are TGCAGTGCTTCCGGGACTAGCGTCTCCTACGAGCAGTACTCC.